The sequence of this TCR beta chain was determined in a study of blood T cell repertoires in COVID-19. Trimming stripped 2 bases from V and 3 bases from J, with 5 bases between. CDR1 is MNHEY, CDR2 SMNVEV, per germline (reference sequence). The CDR3 spans 12 residues. Profiled with immunoSEQ multiplex PCR; TCRdb holds only in-frame clones, not every one. Of 100,000 to 150,000 clones in the sample, about 83% were seen once. The chain has TRBV27 and TRBJ2-7, with D tentatively TRBD2 (5 bases). Specimen: peripheral blood. This TCR was recovered from a man aged 55 to 70 with acute or convalescent COVID-19. CDR3 residues: CASSLEGYEQYF. CDR3 nucleotides: TGTGCCAGCAGTTTAGAGGGCTACGAGCAGTACTTC.